A single sample is the source of the 16 T cell receptor beta chains below, sequenced in a study of blood T cell repertoires in COVID-19. TCRdb's copy holds only in-frame clones and misses some; the assay was immunoSEQ multiplex PCR. The sample holds about 33,000 clones, 75% to 90% seen once. What was sequenced was peripheral blood. Receptors originate from a human donor in a cohort sampled during active COVID-19.

This clone was seen a few times. This chain links TRBV2 with TRBJ2-1; D is undetermined. Germline V CDR1 and CDR2: SNHLY, FYNNEI. V was clipped by 3 bases and J by 6 bases, with 9 bases between them. The CDR3 is 13 residues long. Here the CDR3 DNA reads TGTGCCAGCAGTGAGTCCTTTCGCAATGAGCAGTTCTTC. Translated: CASSESFRNEQFF.

V and J are TRBV10-1 and TRBJ2-4, with 7 bases lining up with TRBD1. The V and J ends lost 3 bases and 6 bases, in that order; junction bases with no gene match: 2. The CDR3 loop spans 13 amino acids. Germline V lookup: CDR1 WNHNN, CDR2 SYGVQD (reference sequence). The CDR3 coding sequence is TGCGCCAGCAGTGAAGGGGACAGAAACATTCAGTACTTC. Protein sequence: CASSEGDRNIQYF.

This clone was picked up a small number of times. The V and J genes are TRBV6-5 and TRBJ2-7; 12 positions match TRBD2. Per germline, CDR1 MNHEY and CDR2 SVGAGI. This CDR3 is 13 amino acids long. With 8 bases clipped from V and 4 bases from J, the junction kept 3 bases outside the gene matches. The CDR3 loop reads CASQLAGGYEQYF. The CDR3 DNA is TGTGCCAGCCAACTAGCGGGAGGATACGAGCAGTACTTC.

This clone was seen a single time. The V call is TRBV7-9, the J call TRBJ2-3; D is possibly TRBD2 (6 bases). The germline V and J ends were trimmed by 1 base and 1 base, with 15 bases remaining between them. Germline assignment: CDR1 SEHNR and CDR2 FQNEAQ (reference sequence). This CDR3 spans 17 amino acids. The CDR3: CASSLGLAGWGTDTQYF. As DNA, the CDR3 is TGTGCCAGCAGCTTAGGTCTGGCGGGATGGGGCACAGATACGCAGTATTTT.

This chain uses TRBV27 with TRBJ1-2; 8 bases are a match to TRBD1. The J segment lost 4 bases and the V segment lost 5 bases, leaving 6 bases of the junction unmatched. The germline V gene encodes CDR1 MNHEY and CDR2 SMNVEV (reference sequence). The CDR3 consists of 14 residues. The CDR3 DNA sequence: TGTGCCAGCAGTCCCCGGACAGGGAGCTATGGCTACACCTTC. Translation: CASSPRTGSYGYTF.

The chain has TRBV6-2 or TRBV6-3 and TRBJ1-2; no clear D. CDR1 and CDR2 (germline): MNHEY, SVGEGT. V gave up 4 bases and J gave up 5 bases, with 14 bases separating them. The CDR3 extends over 14 amino acids. In nucleotides, the CDR3 is TGTGCCAGCAGTTTTGGCAGGCGCTCATATGGCTACACCTTC. Its protein product is CASSFGRRSYGYTF.

V gene TRBV10-3 combines with J gene TRBJ1-2, with 7 bases fitting TRBD1. The germline CDR1 and CDR2 sequences are ENHRY and SYGVKD. V gave up 4 bases and J gave up 8 bases; unmatched junction bases: 13. The CDR3 totals 15 residues. The DNA for the CDR3 is TGTGCCATCAGTGGCCGGGAGGGGGCCGTTTCAGGCTACACCTTC. The encoded protein is CAISGREGAVSGYTF.

V is TRBV7-6 and J is TRBJ1-2; 8 positions match TRBD1. After removal of 1 base from V and 5 bases from J, the junction contained 6 bases not matched to a gene. Germline CDR1 and CDR2: SGHVS and FNYEAQ. CDR3 length: 15 amino acids. CDR3 DNA sequence: TGTGCCAGCAGCTTAGGCCAGGGGGCGGATTATGGCTACACCTTC. Its protein is CASSLGQGADYGYTF.

This clone was seen a handful of times. The chain couples TRBV29-1 to TRBJ2-3, with D possibly matching TRBD2 (5 bases). Per germline, CDR1 SQVTM and CDR2 ANQGSEA. This CDR3 region has 14 residues. The V end lost 7 bases, the J end lost 1 base, and 15 bases lay between the germline ends. In nucleotides, the CDR3 is TGCAGCGGCGCGGGCGGCCGAGGCACAGATACGCAGTATTTT. Its protein product is CSGAGGRGTDTQYF.

DNA for the CDR3: TGTGCCAGCAAAGAGTGGTACCCGAGCTCCTACGAGCAGTACTTC. Encoded protein: CASKEWYPSSYEQYF. The V gene is TRBV6-5, the J gene TRBJ2-7; D call uncertain. The CDR3 totals 15 residues. Trimming took 7 bases from V and 0 from J, leaving 16 bases between them. The V gene's germline CDR1 is MNHEY and CDR2 SVGAGI.

This sequence joins TRBV2 and TRBJ2-7; TRBD1 is a possible D gene (6 bases). CDR1 and CDR2 from the germline V gene are SNHLY and FYNNEI. The CDR3 contains 13 residues. The V end lost 8 bases, the J end lost 5 bases, and 16 bases lay between the germline ends. The CDR3 is CASWDTLQDEQYF. CDR3 bases: TGTGCCAGCTGGGACACGCTCCAGGACGAGCAGTACTTC.

This clone was seen once. The chain is built from TRBV5-8 and TRBJ2-3, with 7 bases that match TRBD1. The V gene's germline CDR1 is SGHTS and CDR2 YDEGEE. This CDR3 comprises 15 residues. V shed 2 bases and J 3 bases; nucleotides not matched to a gene: 6. CDR3 DNA: TGTGCCAGCAGCTTTAGGCAGGGGGTAACAGATACGCAGTATTTT. Its protein product is CASSFRQGVTDTQYF.

The V and J genes are TRBV6-5 and TRBJ2-7; TRBD1 aligns across 8 bases. CDR3 length: 14 amino acids. The germline V gene encodes CDR1 MNHEY and CDR2 SVGAGI. Losses at the gene ends were 10 bases for V and 5 bases for J; bases not matched to a gene: 13. In nucleotides, the CDR3 is TGTGCCACCAAATTGATGGACAGGGCGCACGAGCAGTACTTC. Protein: CATKLMDRAHEQYF.

The rearrangement links TRBV5-6 to TRBJ2-1; 8 positions match TRBD2. Germline CDR1 and CDR2: SGHDT and YYEEEE. The CDR3 is made up of 15 amino acids. V shed 2 bases, J shed 7 bases, and the junction held 8 bases outside the gene matches. CDR3 bases: TGTGCCAGCAGCTTCAGCGGGGGCCTAGGGAATGAGCAGTTCTTC. This codes for CASSFSGGLGNEQFF.

The chain links TRBV2 to TRBJ2-7; TRBD1 might be the D (5 bases). The CDR3 extends over 15 amino acids. The germline V gene encodes CDR1 SNHLY and CDR2 FYNNEI. Trimming pared 4 bases from V and 1 base from J, leaving 14 bases between. The CDR3 is CASSVGQPGSYEQYF. The DNA of the CDR3 is TGTGCCAGCAGTGTGGGGCAGCCTGGTTCCTACGAGCAGTACTTC.

The chain carries TRBV10-3 and TRBJ2-3, with D uncertain. This CDR3 spans 10 amino acids. Germline assignment: CDR1 ENHRY and CDR2 SYGVKD. V shed 10 bases and J shed 4 bases, with 6 bases lying between them. CDR3 sequence (DNA): TGTGCCACATACTCAGATACGCAGTATTTT. It encodes CATYSDTQYF.